This note documents a single TCR beta chain sequence. Its antigen remains undetermined. No clone much larger than this one lies a single base away; base qualities are absent. To prepare the library, the immunoSEQ multiplex PCR assay was applied. The multiplex PCR relied on a mix of 60 forward primers for TCR Vbeta segments and 13 reverse primers for TCR Jbeta segments. The CDR3 region of rearranged TCR beta genes was amplified from genomic DNA with a multiplex PCR assay. On the Illumina HiSeq System, the amplified TCR beta libraries were sequenced as 87-base-pair reads. The study's own analysis went as follows. A later analysis counted 65 million to 90 million unique TCR beta chains across the 670 or so repertoires, and 9.5 million to 11 million of these chains were shared by at least two donors. To remove PCR and sequencing errors, raw reads were error-corrected and collapsed into unique sequences using a nearest-neighbor algorithm that merged closely related sequences. CDR3 sequences were aligned to IMGT reference sequences to assign V, D and J gene segments. Each retained sequence needed at least a six-nucleotide match to both a V gene segment and a J gene segment. A rearrangement was called productive if the CDR3 had no stop codons and remained in frame with V and J, and every other rearrangement was called non-productive. CDR3 was defined by IMGT convention, running from the second conserved V-encoded cysteine to the conserved J-encoded phenylalanine. Sequences without an unambiguous match to a single V gene segment were excluded from the earlier analysis of a few hundred of the donors. In an earlier analysis of 587 of the donors, V segments were called functional above 56.7% productive rearrangements and were called segregating when the between-donor standard deviation exceeded 5%. A statistical classification framework was built for diagnosing cytomegalovirus status from the catalog of TCR beta chain sequences. A later analysis assigned V and J genes by comparing TCR nucleotide sequences with IMGT/GENE-DB human TR gene sequences. A later analysis assigned CDR3 sequences and most-parsimonious VDJ recombination scenarios with the TCRdist pipeline. In a later analysis, each TCR beta chain was defined by its CDR3 amino acid sequence together with its V-gene family, and reads lacking a unique V-gene family were excluded. As a way to deal with suspected cross-contamination and a sequencing artifact, a later analysis dropped approximately 590 nucleotide sequences that were highly shared and had low generation probability. In a later analysis, a clonal expansion index for each public chain was calculated from normalized within-repertoire ranks of inferred template counts. In a later analysis, generation probabilities were computed using a VDJ recombination model fitted to out-of-frame rearrangements, and the results were checked against IGoR. A later analysis scored TCR-TCR, TCR-HLA and TCR-CMV co-occurrence with hypergeometric tests, applying a repertoire-size bias correction to TCR pairs. A later analysis estimated false discovery rates by permuting HLA or CMV assignments 20 times. In a later analysis, co-occurring TCRs were grouped using DBSCAN, with TCRdist sequence similarity added in when clustering inside HLA-allele-positive subsets. For co-occurrence clustering, repertoires with fewer than 30,000 or more than 120,000 public chains were excluded, along with five repertoires with anomalous nucleotide sharing. TCRdb mirrors the immuneACCESS table, restricted to in-frame sequences. Some clones are absent from its copies; in checked studies, under half trace to an unresolved V gene, and the reason for the others is unknown. D and trimming come from the DNA, and the V and J calls and clone size come from that table. Here the sample has roughly 120,000 clones; 79% occur a single time. The biggest ten clones account for 1.5% to 2.5% of the sample.

Compared with germline, V lacks 5 bases and J lacks 2 bases; bases without a gene match: 4. CDR1 and CDR2 are drawn from the germline V gene: SGHTA, FQGNSA. From the cysteine up to the phenylalanine, the CDR3 has a length of 14 residues. Only CDR3 DNA is held: 42 bases, read in frame from base 1. The data were obtained in a study of cytomegalovirus exposure and HLA in healthy donors (dated by TCRdb to 2015 to 2018). About the full investigation: In an earlier analysis of 587 of the donors, about 270 Gb of sequence data and 100 million or so unique TCR beta sequences from about 190 million T cells were reported. In addition to the first cohort of roughly 670 subjects, a separate validation cohort of 120 different subjects was used. A later genetic analysis took genome-wide SNP genotypes for about 65% of the 666 donors and used that subset as a discovery cohort. HLA typing included class I and class II loci at four-digit resolution. Five DR-DQ haplotypes were handled as single units for association and clustering because linkage in the cohort was strong. Among about 360 genotyped donors of the cohort, an average of 235,054 unique TCR beta nucleotide sequences were sequenced per donor, 15% to 20% of them non-productive. The study combined high-throughput TCR immunosequencing, statistical association of individual TCRs with disease status, and machine learning to predict cytomegalovirus infection status. The study used immunosequencing to profile the T cell repertoires of 600 to 850 subjects and linked those repertoires to cytomegalovirus serostatus. In a later analysis, previously published TCR beta repertoires from several hundred donors were re-analyzed and high-resolution HLA genotyping was added so that TCR occurrence patterns could be studied. In the later analysis, no new phenotypic data were used to find candidate immune exposures; instead, reliance was placed on TCR beta sequences and their occurrence across donors. The study aimed to test whether signatures of past pathogen exposure could be identified by cataloging public T cell receptors. Among the approximately 420 genotyped donors, more than 70% belonged to the genetic ancestry cluster associated with self-reported Caucasian donors. Alongside the repertoire data, information on donor age, sex, ethnicity and CMV serostatus was compiled. An early release that covered approximately 600 HLA-typed donors contained 250 to 350 gigabases of sequencing data and roughly 84 million unique TCR sequences. The number of typed donors differed by locus: about 629-630 for A, B, C, DRB1 and DQB1; 522 for DQA1; some 590 for DPA1; and 450 to 480 for DPB1. Every discovery cohort repertoire had been produced on one sequencing platform. In an earlier analysis of 587 of the donors, high-throughput TCR beta sequencing was used to judge whether each TCR beta V gene segment behaved as functional or pseudogenic. What the authors observed across the whole study: A later analysis reported that several top co-occurrence clusters appeared linked to parvovirus B19, influenza, CMV and Epstein-Barr virus. Roughly uniform sequencing depth across donors was assumed in presence/absence analyses, although this assumption may not hold. At a false discovery rate of 0.05, a later analysis linked under 20,000 TCR beta sequences to specific HLA alleles. HLA typing was unavailable for some donors at each locus, so association tests used only the typed subset. In this cohort, only TCR beta chains were sequenced, and detectable features were limited by the absence of alpha or paired-chain data. CMV serostatus was the only immune exposure information available for the cohort. About 17 rarely observed V segments, including chromosome 9 orphons, were excluded from the earlier analysis of about 500 of the donors because counts were too low. Linkage disequilibrium might explain the correlated functional status among segregating V segments, but an unknown experimental factor could not be ruled out. A further reported finding was that TCR beta sequences accurately predicted the HLA-A and HLA-B alleles for most subjects in the first cohort. In a later analysis, HLA-associated TCR beta chains showed more clonal expansion and lower generation probabilities than non-associated chains that were equally common. A few of the identified cytomegalovirus-associated TCR beta chains were confirmed in vitro to be specific for cytomegalovirus antigens. The 87-base-pair reads could not distinguish some IMGT-functional V segments, including TRBV6-2 and TRBV6-3, so those segments were excluded. Compared with the roughly 600-donor mean, donors in an Asian-associated ancestry cluster had fewer N-insertions in productive TCRs, according to a later genetic analysis. The authors suggested that the approach could potentially be extended to other disease states and immunological phenotypes. A later genetic analysis associated a missense DCLRE1C variant with V-gene and J-gene trimming of TCR beta chains, and an independent cohort replicated the association. Most TCR sequences were observed very rarely across donors, whereas some public TCRs were present in many individuals. Most CMV-associated TCR beta chains appeared to be HLA-restricted in a later analysis, and the HLA associations seemed to be driven largely by CMV exposure. In an earlier analysis of around 600 of the donors, most TCR beta V segments appeared in productive rearrangements about 87% or about 30% of the time, broadly matching IMGT annotations. In a later analysis, the rate of TCR association differed among HLA loci, with DRB1 alleles having the most associated TCRs and HLA-C alleles having the fewest. When HLA alleles, especially DR and DQ, strongly co-occurred, attributing TCR associations to individual alleles was difficult. The classifier was reported to diagnose cytomegalovirus status with high specificity and sensitivity in both the original and validation cohorts. In the study, about 150 TCR beta chains were listed as associated with cytomegalovirus. A cluster of highly shared sequence variants was judged likely to be a technical artifact of the sequencing pipeline.

The cohort comprised some 680 healthy bone marrow donors. At the time of sampling, all cohort members were nominally healthy, though unrecorded immune exposures were likely present. The donor was CMV seronegative and was included in the group of a few hundred seronegative cohort members. Each donor provided a peripheral blood sample, and peripheral blood mononuclear cells were used for TCR beta sequencing. Genomic DNA extraction from the blood cell samples was performed with the Qiagen DNeasy Blood Extraction Kit. The source material was PBMCs. This TCR came from a man between 18 and 35 years old in good health and CMV-seronegative. Recombination connected TRBV7-2 to TRBJ2-7, with 9 bases aligning to TRBD2. The CDR3 is CASSTIAGAYEQYF. The DNA sequence is given as TGTGCCAGCAGCACAATAGCGGGAGCCTACGAGCAGTACTTC.